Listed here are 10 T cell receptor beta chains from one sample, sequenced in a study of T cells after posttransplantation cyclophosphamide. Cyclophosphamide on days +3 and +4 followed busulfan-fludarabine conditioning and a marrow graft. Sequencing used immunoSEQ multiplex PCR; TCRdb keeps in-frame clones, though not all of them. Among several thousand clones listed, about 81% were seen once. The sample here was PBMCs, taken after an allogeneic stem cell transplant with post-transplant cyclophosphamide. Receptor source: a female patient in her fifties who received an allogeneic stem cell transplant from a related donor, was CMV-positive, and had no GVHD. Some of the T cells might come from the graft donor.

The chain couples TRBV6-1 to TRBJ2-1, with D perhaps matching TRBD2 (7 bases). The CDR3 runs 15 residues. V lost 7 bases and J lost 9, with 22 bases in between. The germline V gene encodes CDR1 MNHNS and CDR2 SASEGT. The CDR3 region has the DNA TGTGCCAGCAAGAAAGGGGGAGGGCCTATTTTTGAGCAGTTCTTC. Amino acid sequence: CASKKGGGPIFEQFF.

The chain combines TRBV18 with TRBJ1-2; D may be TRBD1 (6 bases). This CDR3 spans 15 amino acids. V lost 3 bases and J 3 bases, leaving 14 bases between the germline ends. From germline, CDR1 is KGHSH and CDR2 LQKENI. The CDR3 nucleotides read TGTGCCAGCTCACCGGGGACAAATAGGGACTATGGCTACACCTTC. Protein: CASSPGTNRDYGYTF. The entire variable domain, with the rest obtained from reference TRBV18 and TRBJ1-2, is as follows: NAGVMQNPRHLVRRRGQEARLRCSPMKGHSHVYWYRQLPEEGLKFMVYLQKENIIDESGMPKERFSAEFPKEGPSILRIQQVVRGDSAAYFCASSPGTNRDYGYTFGSGTRLTVV.

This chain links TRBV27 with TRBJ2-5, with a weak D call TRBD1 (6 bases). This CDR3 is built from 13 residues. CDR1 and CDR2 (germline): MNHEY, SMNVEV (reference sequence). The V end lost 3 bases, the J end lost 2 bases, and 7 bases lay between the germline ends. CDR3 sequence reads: CASSFGQQETQYF. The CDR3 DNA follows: TGTGCCAGCAGTTTCGGACAGCAAGAGACCCAGTACTTC.

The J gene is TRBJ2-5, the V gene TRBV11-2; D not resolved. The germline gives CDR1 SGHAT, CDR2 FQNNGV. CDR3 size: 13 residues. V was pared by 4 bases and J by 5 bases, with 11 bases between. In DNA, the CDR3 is TGTGCCAGCAGCTCACCTGACGGGGAGACCCAGTACTTC. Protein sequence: CASSSPDGETQYF.

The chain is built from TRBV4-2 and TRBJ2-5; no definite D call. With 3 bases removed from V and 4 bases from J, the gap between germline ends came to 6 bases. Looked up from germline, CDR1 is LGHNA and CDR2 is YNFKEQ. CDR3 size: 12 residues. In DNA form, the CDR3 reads TGTGCCAGCAGCCATCCGGGAGAGACCCAGTACTTC. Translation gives CASSHPGETQYF.

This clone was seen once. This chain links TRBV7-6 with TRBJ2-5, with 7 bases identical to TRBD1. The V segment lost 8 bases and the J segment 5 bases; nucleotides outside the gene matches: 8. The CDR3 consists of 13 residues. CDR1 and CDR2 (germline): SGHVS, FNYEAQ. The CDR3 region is CASGDRVSETQYF. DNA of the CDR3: TGTGCCAGCGGCGACAGGGTCTCCGAGACCCAGTACTTC.

The chain's CDR3 is CASNPQGYEQFF. CDR3 coding DNA: TGTGCCAGCAACCCTCAGGGTTATGAGCAGTTCTTC. V usage is TRBV5-8 and J usage is TRBJ2-1; a possible D gene is TRBD1 (5 bases). The V end lost 6 bases, the J end lost 8 bases, and 12 bases lay between the germline ends. This CDR3 is 12 amino acids long. CDR1 and CDR2 from the germline V gene are SGHTS and YDEGEE.

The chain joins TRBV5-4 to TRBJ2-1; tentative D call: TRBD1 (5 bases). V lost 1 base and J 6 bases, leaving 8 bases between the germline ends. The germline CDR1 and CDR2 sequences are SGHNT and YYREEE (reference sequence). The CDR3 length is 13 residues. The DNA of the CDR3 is TGTGCCAGCAGCTTGAAACAGGTCAATGAGCAGTTCTTC. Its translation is CASSLKQVNEQFF.

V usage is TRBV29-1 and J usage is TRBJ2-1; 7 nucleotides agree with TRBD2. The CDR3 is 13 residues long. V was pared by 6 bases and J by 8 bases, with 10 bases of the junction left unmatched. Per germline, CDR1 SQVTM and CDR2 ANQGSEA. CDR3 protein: CSVRPSGGDEQFF. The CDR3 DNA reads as TGCAGCGTCCGCCCCTCGGGGGGAGATGAGCAGTTCTTC.

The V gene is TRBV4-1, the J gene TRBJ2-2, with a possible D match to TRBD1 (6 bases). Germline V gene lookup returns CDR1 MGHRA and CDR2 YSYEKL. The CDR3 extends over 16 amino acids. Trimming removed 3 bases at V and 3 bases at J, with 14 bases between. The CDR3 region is CASSQAWGQDTGELFF. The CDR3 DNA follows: TGCGCCAGCAGCCAGGCTTGGGGGCAGGACACCGGGGAGCTGTTTTTT.